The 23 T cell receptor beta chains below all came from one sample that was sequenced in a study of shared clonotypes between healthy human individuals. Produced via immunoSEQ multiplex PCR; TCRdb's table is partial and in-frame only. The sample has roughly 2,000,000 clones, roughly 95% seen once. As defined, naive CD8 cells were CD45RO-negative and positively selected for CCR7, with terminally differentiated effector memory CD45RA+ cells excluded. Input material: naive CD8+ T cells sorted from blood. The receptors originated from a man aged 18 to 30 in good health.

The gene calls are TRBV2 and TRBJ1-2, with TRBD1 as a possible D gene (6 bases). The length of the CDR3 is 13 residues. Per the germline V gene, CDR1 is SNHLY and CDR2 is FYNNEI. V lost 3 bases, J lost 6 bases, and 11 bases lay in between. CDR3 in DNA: TGTGCCAGCAGTGACGGGGCAGGGGATGGCTACACCTTC. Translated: CASSDGAGDGYTF.

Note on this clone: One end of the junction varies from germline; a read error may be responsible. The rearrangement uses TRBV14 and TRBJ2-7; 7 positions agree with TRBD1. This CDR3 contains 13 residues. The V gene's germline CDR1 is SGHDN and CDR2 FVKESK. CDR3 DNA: TGTGCCAGCAGCCAATCGACAGGGTGGGACCTCAGCTTC. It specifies CASSQSTGWDLSF.

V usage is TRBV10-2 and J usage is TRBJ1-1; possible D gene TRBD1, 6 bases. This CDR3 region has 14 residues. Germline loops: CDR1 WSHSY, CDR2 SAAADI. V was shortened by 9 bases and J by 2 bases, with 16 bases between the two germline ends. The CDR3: CASRLTTGNTEAFF. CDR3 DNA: TGCGCCAGTAGACTAACGACAGGCAACACTGAAGCTTTCTTT.

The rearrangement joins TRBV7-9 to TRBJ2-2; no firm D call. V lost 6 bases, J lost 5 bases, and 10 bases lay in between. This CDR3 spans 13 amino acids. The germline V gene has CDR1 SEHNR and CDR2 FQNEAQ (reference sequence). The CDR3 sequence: CASSYRATGELFF. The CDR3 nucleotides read TGTGCCAGCAGTTACCGGGCAACCGGGGAGCTGTTTTTT.

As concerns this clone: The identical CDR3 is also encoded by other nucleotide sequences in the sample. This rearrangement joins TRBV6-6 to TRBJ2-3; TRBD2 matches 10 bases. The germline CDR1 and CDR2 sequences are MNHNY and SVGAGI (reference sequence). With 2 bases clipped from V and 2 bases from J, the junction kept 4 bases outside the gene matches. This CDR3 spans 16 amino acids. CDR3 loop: CASSYLSGRFTDTQYF. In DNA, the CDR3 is TGTGCCAGCAGTTACCTTAGCGGGAGGTTCACAGATACGCAGTATTTT.

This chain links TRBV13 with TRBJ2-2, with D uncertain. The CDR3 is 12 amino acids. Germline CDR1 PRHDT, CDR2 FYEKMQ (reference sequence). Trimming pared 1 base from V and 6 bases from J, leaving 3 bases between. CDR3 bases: TGTGCCAGCAGCTTAGAGTCCGGGGAGCTGTTTTTT. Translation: CASSLESGELFF.

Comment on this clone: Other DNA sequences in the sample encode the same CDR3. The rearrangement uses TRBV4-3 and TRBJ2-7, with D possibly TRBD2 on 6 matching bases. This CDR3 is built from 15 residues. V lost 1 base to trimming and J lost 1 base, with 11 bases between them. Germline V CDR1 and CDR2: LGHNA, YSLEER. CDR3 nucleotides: TGCGCCAGCAGCCAAGGGAGGGATAGGTCCTACGAGCAGTACTTC. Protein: CASSQGRDRSYEQYF.

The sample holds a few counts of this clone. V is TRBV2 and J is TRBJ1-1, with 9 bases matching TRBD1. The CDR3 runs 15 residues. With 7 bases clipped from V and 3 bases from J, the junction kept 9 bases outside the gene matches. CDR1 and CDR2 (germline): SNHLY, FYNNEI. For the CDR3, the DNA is TGTGCCAGCACCAGAGGGACAGGGACGGACACTGAAGCTTTCTTT. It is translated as CASTRGTGTDTEAFF.

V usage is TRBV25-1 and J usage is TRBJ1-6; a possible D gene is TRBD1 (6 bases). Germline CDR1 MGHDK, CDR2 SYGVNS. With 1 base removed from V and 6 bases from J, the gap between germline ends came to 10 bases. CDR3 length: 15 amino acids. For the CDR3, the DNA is TGTGCCAGCAGTGAATGGGGGCATAGTAATTCACCCCTCCACTTT. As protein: CASSEWGHSNSPLHF.

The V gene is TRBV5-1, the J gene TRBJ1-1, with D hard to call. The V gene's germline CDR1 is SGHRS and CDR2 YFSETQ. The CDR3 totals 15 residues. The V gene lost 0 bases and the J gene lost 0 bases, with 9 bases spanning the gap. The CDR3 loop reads CASSLALALNTEAFF. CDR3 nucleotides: TGCGCCAGCAGCTTGGCCCTCGCTCTGAACACTGAAGCTTTCTTT.

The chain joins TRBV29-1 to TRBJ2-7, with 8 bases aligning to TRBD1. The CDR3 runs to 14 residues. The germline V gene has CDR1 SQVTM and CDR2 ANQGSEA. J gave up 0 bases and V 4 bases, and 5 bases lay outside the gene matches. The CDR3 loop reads CSVVGTGLSYEQYF. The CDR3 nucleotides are TGCAGCGTTGTCGGGACAGGACTCTCCTACGAGCAGTACTTC.

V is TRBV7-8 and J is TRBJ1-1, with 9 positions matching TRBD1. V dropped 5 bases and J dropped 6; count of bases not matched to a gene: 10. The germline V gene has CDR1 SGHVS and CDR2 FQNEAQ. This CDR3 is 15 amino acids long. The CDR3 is CASSRLGQGFSEAFF. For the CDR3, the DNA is TGTGCCAGCAGCCGCCTTGGACAGGGGTTTTCTGAAGCTTTCTTT.

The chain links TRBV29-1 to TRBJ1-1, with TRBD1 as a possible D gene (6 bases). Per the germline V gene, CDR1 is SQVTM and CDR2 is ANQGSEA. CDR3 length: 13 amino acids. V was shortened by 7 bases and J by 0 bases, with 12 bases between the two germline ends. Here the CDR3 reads CSAATGMNTEAFF. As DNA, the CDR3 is TGCAGCGCCGCTACAGGGATGAACACTGAAGCTTTCTTT.

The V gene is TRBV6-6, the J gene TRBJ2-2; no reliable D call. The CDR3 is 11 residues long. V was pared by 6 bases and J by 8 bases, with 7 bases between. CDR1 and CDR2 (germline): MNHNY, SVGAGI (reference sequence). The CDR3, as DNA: TGTGCCAGCAGCCTACAGGGGGAGCTGTTTTTT. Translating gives CASSLQGELFF.

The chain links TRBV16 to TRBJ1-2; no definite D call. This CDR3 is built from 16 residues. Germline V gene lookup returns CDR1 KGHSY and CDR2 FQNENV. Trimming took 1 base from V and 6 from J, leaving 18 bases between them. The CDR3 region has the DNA TGTGCCAGCAGCCAATTTGAAACACCCTTTGAGGATGGCTACACCTTC. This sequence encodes CASSQFETPFEDGYTF.

The CDR3 DNA is TGCGCCAGCAGCCCTGTCGAGGGGAGCAGGGAGCAGTACTTC. Residues: CASSPVEGSREQYF. The chain is built from TRBV4-3 and TRBJ2-7; tentatively, D is TRBD1 or TRBD2 (5 bases each). There are 14 residues in the CDR3. V was clipped by 4 bases and J by 7 bases, with 17 bases between them. Germline V gene lookup returns CDR1 LGHNA and CDR2 YSLEER.

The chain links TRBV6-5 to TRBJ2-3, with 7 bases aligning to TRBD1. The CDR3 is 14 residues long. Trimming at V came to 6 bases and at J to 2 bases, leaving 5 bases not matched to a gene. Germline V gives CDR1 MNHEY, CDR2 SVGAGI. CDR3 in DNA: TGTGCCAGCAGCCAACAGGGGAACACAGATACGCAGTATTTT. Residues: CASSQQGNTDTQYF.

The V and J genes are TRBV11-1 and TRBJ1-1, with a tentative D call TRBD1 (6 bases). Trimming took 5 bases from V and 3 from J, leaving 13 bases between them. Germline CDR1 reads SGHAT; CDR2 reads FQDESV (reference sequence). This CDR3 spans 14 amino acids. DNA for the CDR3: TGTGCCAGCAGCCTACAGGGAGGGGACACTGAAGCTTTCTTT. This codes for CASSLQGGDTEAFF.

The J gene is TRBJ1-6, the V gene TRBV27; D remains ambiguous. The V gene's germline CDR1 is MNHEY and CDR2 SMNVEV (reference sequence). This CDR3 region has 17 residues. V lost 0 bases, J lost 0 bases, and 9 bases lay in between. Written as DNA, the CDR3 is TGTGCCAGCAGTTTATCAGGGCCGAGCTCCTATAATTCACCCCTCCACTTT. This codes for CASSLSGPSSYNSPLHF.

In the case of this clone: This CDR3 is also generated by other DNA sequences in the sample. The DNA for the CDR3 is TGTGCCTGGAGTTGGGGGAGCTACGAGCAGTACTTC. Translation gives CAWSWGSYEQYF. V usage is TRBV30 and J usage is TRBJ2-7; possibly TRBD1 or TRBD2 for D (5 bases each). V was shortened by 2 bases and J by 3 bases, with 8 bases between the two germline ends. Germline CDR1 is GTSNPN and CDR2 is SVGIG (reference sequence). The CDR3 has 12 residues.

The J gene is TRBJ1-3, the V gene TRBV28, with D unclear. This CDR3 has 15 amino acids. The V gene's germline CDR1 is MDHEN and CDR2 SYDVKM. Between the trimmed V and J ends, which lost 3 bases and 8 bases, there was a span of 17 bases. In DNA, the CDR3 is TGTGCCAGCAGTTTTCCTGCTGGTGGGGAGGACACCATATATTTT. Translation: CASSFPAGGEDTIYF.

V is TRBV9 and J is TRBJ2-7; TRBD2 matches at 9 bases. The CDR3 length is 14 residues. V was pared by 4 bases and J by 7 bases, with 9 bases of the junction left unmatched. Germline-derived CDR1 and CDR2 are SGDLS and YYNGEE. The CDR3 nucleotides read TGTGCCAGCAGCCAAAGCGGGGGGACCGGGGAGCAGTACTTC. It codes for CASSQSGGTGEQYF.

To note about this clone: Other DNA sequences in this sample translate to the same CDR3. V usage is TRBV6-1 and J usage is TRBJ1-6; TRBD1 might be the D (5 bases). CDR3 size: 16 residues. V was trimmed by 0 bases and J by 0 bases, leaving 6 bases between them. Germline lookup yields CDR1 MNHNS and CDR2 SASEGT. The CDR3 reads CASSEADSSYNSPLHF. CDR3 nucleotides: TGTGCCAGCAGTGAAGCCGACAGCTCCTATAATTCACCCCTCCACTTT.